This entry describes one T cell receptor (beta chain). Each CDR3 protein is one row after TCRdb ran MiXCR on the RT-PCR reads. The sample has some 550,000 distinct CDR3 sequences; 20% to 25% are singletons. This CDR3 contains 16 residues. Germline V gives CDR1 SGHKS, CDR2 YYEKEE (reference sequence). The trim removed 0 bases at V and 3 bases at J, leaving 9 bases unmatched. The sample belongs to a study of response to subunit inactivated influenza vaccine. Another study also made use of these data, one on T cells expressing NK-cell markers. From that study: Libraries used 5'RACE template switching adding universal primer site and UMIs. Sequenced donors, eight in total, included seven who were HCMV-seropositive and one who was seronegative.

Material: CD4+ T cells sorted from PBMCs, obtained 11 to 12 days after vaccination. This clonotype originated in a man in his forties or fifties who received an inactivated influenza vaccine. The chain is built from TRBV5-5 and TRBJ2-7; 7 nucleotides line up with TRBD1. The CDR3 reads CASSLAPPGQSYEQYF. The CDR3 nucleotides read TGTGCCAGCAGCTTGGCCCCTCCGGGACAGAGCTACGAGCAGTACTTC.